This is a list of T cell receptor beta chains from one sample in a study of blood T cells in healthy people across ages. Each CDR3 protein gets one entry after TCRdb re-called the 5' RACE reads with MiXCR. The data contain some 850,000 distinct CDR3 sequences, 20% to 30% of them singletons. These data were also filed under a second study, of T cells of mothers and their children.

The sequencing input was blood. The origin of the receptors is a boy aged 5-17 years in good health. Each CDR3 is given with its conserved first and last residue. Each record gives: D gene, V gene, clone size, J gene, CDR3 protein, CDR3 DNA. The D gene is left open where the match is weak. Only part of the rows carry a size: once, few, many, or a class if the clone is expanded.

d_call: -
v_call: TRBV28
clone_size: many
j_call: TRBJ2-7
cdr3_aa: CASSSGSPYEQYF
cdr3_nt: TGTGCCAGCAGCTCAGGGAGTCCCTACGAGCAGTACTTC

d_call: -
v_call: TRBV7-2
clone_size: -
j_call: TRBJ2-7
cdr3_aa: CASSRLRGQNSYEQYF
cdr3_nt: TGTGCCAGCAGCCGGCTGCGGGGCCAGAATTCCTACGAGCAGTACTTC

d_call: TRBD1
v_call: TRBV5-1
clone_size: few
j_call: TRBJ1-1
cdr3_aa: CASSLLGQGKNTEAFF
cdr3_nt: TGCGCCAGCAGCTTGTTGGGACAGGGGAAGAACACTGAAGCTTTCTTT

d_call: -
v_call: TRBV7-2
clone_size: -
j_call: TRBJ2-1
cdr3_aa: CASSLGSTPDLQFF
cdr3_nt: TGTGCCAGCAGCTTAGGATCAACGCCAGACCTTCAGTTCTTC

d_call: -
v_call: TRBV9
clone_size: -
j_call: TRBJ2-3
cdr3_aa: CASSKEGEVTDTQYF
cdr3_nt: TGTGCCAGCAGCAAAGAGGGGGAGGTAACAGATACGCAGTATTTT

d_call: -
v_call: TRBV13
clone_size: -
j_call: TRBJ2-7
cdr3_aa: CASSLMSGSPYEQYF
cdr3_nt: TGTGCCAGCAGCTTAATGTCTGGCAGCCCCTACGAGCAGTACTTC

d_call: TRBD1
v_call: TRBV7-3
clone_size: -
j_call: TRBJ1-1
cdr3_aa: CASRSATGPGGEAFF
cdr3_nt: TGTGCCAGCAGGTCGGCGACAGGGCCTGGAGGTGAAGCTTTCTTT

d_call: -
v_call: TRBV5-5
clone_size: -
j_call: TRBJ1-4
cdr3_aa: CASSPGSSTGEKLFF
cdr3_nt: TGTGCCAGCAGCCCCGGTTCTTCAACGGGTGAAAAACTGTTTTTT

d_call: TRBD2
v_call: TRBV27
clone_size: few
j_call: TRBJ2-1
cdr3_aa: CASSFLGGLAGGPFYNEQFF
cdr3_nt: TGTGCCAGCAGTTTTCTAGGGGGACTAGCGGGGGGGCCGTTCTACAATGAGCAGTTCTTC

d_call: -
v_call: TRBV28
clone_size: -
j_call: TRBJ2-3
cdr3_aa: CASSLRPTDTQYF
cdr3_nt: TGTGCCAGCAGTTTGCGTCCAACAGATACGCAGTATTTT

d_call: TRBD1
v_call: TRBV20-1
clone_size: -
j_call: TRBJ2-7
cdr3_aa: CSASPRTGPYEQYF
cdr3_nt: TGCAGTGCTTCTCCTAGGACAGGGCCATACGAGCAGTACTTC

d_call: -
v_call: TRBV20-1
clone_size: -
j_call: TRBJ1-4
cdr3_aa: CSARDRVGEKLFF
cdr3_nt: TGCAGTGCTAGAGACAGGGTCGGTGAAAAACTGTTTTTT

d_call: -
v_call: TRBV20-1
clone_size: -
j_call: TRBJ2-7
cdr3_aa: CSAGPSVGYEQYF
cdr3_nt: TGCAGTGCTGGCCCATCGGTGGGCTACGAGCAGTACTTC

d_call: TRBD2
v_call: TRBV7-6
clone_size: -
j_call: TRBJ2-3
cdr3_aa: CASSSGLAGGQGTSDTQYF
cdr3_nt: TGTGCCAGCAGCTCTGGACTAGCGGGGGGGCAAGGGACATCAGATACGCAGTATTTT

d_call: -
v_call: TRBV12-3/TRBV12-4
clone_size: few
j_call: TRBJ2-1
cdr3_aa: CASTPELPNEQFF
cdr3_nt: TGTGCCAGCACCCCGGAACTACCCAATGAGCAGTTCTTC

d_call: -
v_call: TRBV4-1
clone_size: -
j_call: TRBJ1-4
cdr3_aa: CASSPSPLRGGEKLFF
cdr3_nt: TGCGCCAGCAGCCCCTCCCCGCTCCGAGGGGGTGAAAAACTGTTTTTT

d_call: -
v_call: TRBV12-3/TRBV12-4
clone_size: few
j_call: TRBJ2-3
cdr3_aa: CASSLDRTSTDTQYF
cdr3_nt: TGTGCCAGCAGTCTAGACAGAACTAGCACAGATACGCAGTATTTT

d_call: -
v_call: TRBV5-4
clone_size: -
j_call: TRBJ2-1
cdr3_aa: CASRPGLQKEDEQFF
cdr3_nt: TGTGCCAGCAGACCGGGCCTTCAAAAGGAGGATGAGCAGTTCTTC

d_call: TRBD1
v_call: TRBV3-1
clone_size: -
j_call: TRBJ1-1
cdr3_aa: CASSLQGGGDTEAFF
cdr3_nt: TGTGCCAGCAGCCTCCAGGGGGGAGGGGACACTGAAGCTTTCTTT

d_call: TRBD2
v_call: TRBV20-1
clone_size: -
j_call: TRBJ2-2
cdr3_aa: CSAPITSGRALDTGELFF
cdr3_nt: TGCAGTGCTCCCATAACTAGCGGGAGGGCCCTTGACACCGGGGAGCTGTTTTTT

d_call: -
v_call: TRBV28
clone_size: -
j_call: TRBJ2-7
cdr3_aa: CASLPSTGKRGEHEQYF
cdr3_nt: TGTGCCAGCTTGCCCTCGACAGGGAAAAGGGGGGAACACGAGCAGTACTTC

d_call: TRBD1
v_call: TRBV10-3
clone_size: -
j_call: TRBJ2-7
cdr3_aa: CATREAGGYEQYF
cdr3_nt: TGTGCCACCAGAGAGGCAGGGGGCTACGAGCAGTACTTC

d_call: TRBD1
v_call: TRBV5-6
clone_size: -
j_call: TRBJ1-5
cdr3_aa: CASSLYDRGQDQPQHF
cdr3_nt: TGTGCCAGCAGCTTATATGACAGGGGGCAGGATCAGCCCCAGCATTTT

d_call: TRBD2
v_call: TRBV20-1
clone_size: -
j_call: TRBJ2-1
cdr3_aa: CSARDPGTSGNEQFF
cdr3_nt: TGCAGTGCTAGAGATCCCGGTACTAGCGGGAATGAGCAGTTCTTC

d_call: -
v_call: TRBV6-5
clone_size: few
j_call: TRBJ2-7
cdr3_aa: CASMTTADGVSEQYF
cdr3_nt: TGTGCCAGCATGACCACGGCCGATGGGGTCTCCGAGCAGTACTTC

d_call: -
v_call: TRBV12-3/TRBV12-4
clone_size: -
j_call: TRBJ1-5
cdr3_aa: CASSLEGPQHF
cdr3_nt: TGTGCCAGCAGTTTAGAAGGGCCCCAGCATTTT

d_call: TRBD2
v_call: TRBV4-3
clone_size: -
j_call: TRBJ2-1
cdr3_aa: CASSHQLAGVSNEQFF
cdr3_nt: TGCGCCAGCAGCCATCAACTAGCGGGAGTTTCCAATGAGCAGTTCTTC

d_call: TRBD1
v_call: TRBV12-3/TRBV12-4
clone_size: -
j_call: TRBJ2-7
cdr3_aa: CASTYRTGVYEQYF
cdr3_nt: TGTGCCAGCACCTATCGGACAGGGGTCTACGAGCAGTACTTC

d_call: TRBD1
v_call: TRBV12-5
clone_size: -
j_call: TRBJ2-1
cdr3_aa: CASGNRDRGNEQFF
cdr3_nt: TGTGCTAGTGGGAACCGGGACAGGGGCAATGAGCAGTTCTTC

d_call: -
v_call: TRBV20-1
clone_size: few
j_call: TRBJ2-3
cdr3_aa: CSARDPGVTDTQYF
cdr3_nt: TGCAGTGCTAGAGATCCTGGGGTAACAGATACGCAGTATTTT

d_call: -
v_call: TRBV4-1
clone_size: -
j_call: TRBJ1-2
cdr3_aa: CASSQGLTEANYGYTF
cdr3_nt: TGCGCCAGCAGCCAAGGACTTACGGAAGCTAACTATGGCTACACCTTC

d_call: TRBD1
v_call: TRBV7-9
clone_size: few
j_call: TRBJ2-7
cdr3_aa: CASSSTGTVEQYF
cdr3_nt: TGTGCCAGCAGCTCTACCGGGACAGTGGAGCAGTACTTC

d_call: TRBD1
v_call: TRBV6-5
clone_size: few
j_call: TRBJ1-4
cdr3_aa: CASSYRTGKNEKLFF
cdr3_nt: TGTGCCAGCAGTTACCGGACAGGGAAAAATGAAAAACTGTTTTTT

d_call: -
v_call: TRBV12-3/TRBV12-4
clone_size: few
j_call: TRBJ2-2
cdr3_aa: CASSFWDRPNTGELFF
cdr3_nt: TGTGCCAGCAGTTTCTGGGACCGCCCGAACACCGGGGAGCTGTTTTTT

d_call: -
v_call: TRBV5-5
clone_size: few
j_call: TRBJ2-5
cdr3_aa: CASSWGGAAQETQYF
cdr3_nt: TGTGCCAGCAGCTGGGGGGGGGCAGCCCAAGAGACCCAGTACTTC

d_call: TRBD1
v_call: TRBV6-1
clone_size: few
j_call: TRBJ2-3
cdr3_aa: CASSRQGMVAGGSTDTQYF
cdr3_nt: TGTGCCAGCAGTCGACAGGGAATGGTGGCTGGAGGAAGCACAGATACGCAGTATTTT

d_call: TRBD1
v_call: TRBV6-5
clone_size: -
j_call: TRBJ2-7
cdr3_aa: CASSYKGGFYEQYF
cdr3_nt: TGTGCCAGCAGTTACAAAGGGGGCTTTTACGAGCAGTACTTC